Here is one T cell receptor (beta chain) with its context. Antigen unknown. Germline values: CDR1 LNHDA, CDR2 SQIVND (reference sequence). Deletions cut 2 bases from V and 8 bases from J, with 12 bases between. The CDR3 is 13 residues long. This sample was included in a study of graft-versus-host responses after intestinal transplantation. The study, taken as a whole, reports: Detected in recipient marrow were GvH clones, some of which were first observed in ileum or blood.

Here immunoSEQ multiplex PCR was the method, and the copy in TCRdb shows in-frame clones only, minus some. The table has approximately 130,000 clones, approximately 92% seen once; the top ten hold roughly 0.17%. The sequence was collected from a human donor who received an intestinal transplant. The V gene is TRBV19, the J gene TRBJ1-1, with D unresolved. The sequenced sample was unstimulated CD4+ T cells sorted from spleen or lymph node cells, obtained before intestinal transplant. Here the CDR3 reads CASSITGLGEAFF. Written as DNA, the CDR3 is TGTGCCAGTAGTATAACGGGATTGGGGGAAGCTTTCTTT. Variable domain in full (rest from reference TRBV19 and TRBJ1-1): DGGITQSPKYLFRKEGQNVTLSCEQNLNHDAMYWYRQDPGQGLRLIYYSQIVNDFQKGDIAEGYSVSREKKESFPLTVTSAQKNPTAFYLCASSITGLGEAFFGQGTRLTVV.